The T cell receptor (beta chain) under discussion was sequenced for a study of cytomegalovirus exposure and HLA in healthy donors. Donors had nominal health at sampling but likely had unrecorded immune exposures. Points from the study as a whole: Within an earlier analysis, most TCR beta V segments proved productive either about 90% or about 30% of the time.

Turning to this clone: Antigen unknown.

13 Jbeta primers and 60 Vbeta primers were used for the PCR. The data were produced by immunoSEQ multiplex PCR, yet TCRdb's version contains in-frame clones alone and is incomplete. The sample lists some 80,000 clones, about four fifths occurring once. The CDR3 is made up of 13 amino acids. Germline V lookup: CDR1 MDHEN, CDR2 SYDVKM. V gave up 6 bases and J gave up 5 bases, with 13 bases separating them. The sequenced sample consisted of PBMCs. This TCR came from a man aged 40-49 years in good health and CMV-seronegative. The chain is built from TRBV28 and TRBJ1-1, with D perhaps matching TRBD1 (5 bases). The CDR3, as DNA: TGTGCCAGCAGATCGGACATGGTAACTGAAGCTTTCTTT. It specifies CASRSDMVTEAFF.